The 20 T cell receptor beta chains below come from one sample, sequenced in a study of shared clonotypes between healthy human individuals. Profiled with immunoSEQ multiplex PCR; TCRdb holds only in-frame clones, not every one. The data hold just over 2,000,000 clones, with approximately 95% observed a single time. Naivety among CD8 cells was defined by CD45RO negativity and positive CCR7 selection, thereby excluding terminally differentiated effector memory CD45RA+ cells. Sequencing was carried out using naive CD8+ T cells sorted from blood. These receptors came from a man younger than 30 in good health.

The V and J genes are TRBV4-2 and TRBJ2-3, with 11 bases fitting TRBD2. CDR3 length equals 17 residues. Germline trimming cut 0 bases from V and 2 bases from J; bases unmatched to any gene: 4. The germline gives CDR1 LGHNA, CDR2 YNFKEQ. This CDR3 reads CASSQDTGLAVTDTQYF. CDR3 DNA: TGTGCCAGCAGCCAAGACACGGGACTAGCGGTCACAGATACGCAGTATTTT.

This clone was found once. One junction end does not reproduce the germline sequence, and a read error may be involved. V and J are TRBV7-7 and TRBJ2-2; possibly TRBD2 for D (5 bases). The CDR3 length is 14 residues. Germline V CDR1 and CDR2: SSHAT, FNYEAQ (reference sequence). As DNA, the CDR3 is TGTGCTAGCAGCTTAGCGCCGAACACCGGGGAGCTGTTTTTT. Protein sequence: CASSLAPNTGELFF. Drawing the rest from reference TRBV7-7 and TRBJ2-2, the complete variable domain is GAGVSQSPRYKVTKRGQDVTLRCDPISSHATLYWYQQALGQGPEFLTYFNYEAQPDKSGLPSDRFSAERPEGSISTLTIQRTEQRDSAMYRCASSLAPNTGELFFGEGSRLTVL.

In its sample, this clone was seen a few times. This CDR3 fails to terminate in the conserved phenylalanine or tryptophan, so it likely reflects a read error. The DNA is left out, because the CDR3 cannot be placed on it with certainty; the CDR3 is given as TCRdb lists it. The chain recombines TRBV29-1 with TRBJ1-2; the table's D call, TRBD1, was not checked against the DNA. Per the germline V gene, CDR1 is SQVTM and CDR2 is ANQGSEA. The CDR3 contains 9 residues when both ends are counted. The CDR3 reads CSGLPGGVG.

V is TRBV4-3 and J is TRBJ2-1, with D perhaps TRBD2 (6 bases). CDR3 length: 15 amino acids. Germline assignment: CDR1 LGHNA and CDR2 YSLEER. V gave up 4 bases and J gave up 6 bases, with 16 bases separating them. CDR3 amino acids: CASSPVRDSLNEQFF. The CDR3 nucleotides are TGCGCCAGCAGCCCAGTCCGGGACTCACTCAATGAGCAGTTCTTC.

This clone has only a few counts. The rearrangement links TRBV7-9 to TRBJ2-7; 10 bases match TRBD2. The length of the CDR3 is 16 residues. Germline V gives CDR1 SEHNR, CDR2 FQNEAQ (reference sequence). Trimming at V came to 5 bases and at J to 0 bases, leaving 7 bases not matched to a gene. The CDR3 DNA is TGTGCCAGCAGCCCAGGACTAGCGGAGCCCTCCTACGAGCAGTACTTC. Protein: CASSPGLAEPSYEQYF.

The genes are TRBV19 and TRBJ2-5; the match to TRBD2 covers 11 bases. This CDR3 is 15 amino acids long. With V trimmed by 3 bases and J by 10 bases, 10 bases remained unmatched. Germline-derived CDR1 and CDR2 are LNHDA and SQIVND (reference sequence). CDR3 in DNA: TGTGCCAGTAGTATTCGGACTAGCGGGCCGTCGGTCCAGTACTTC. Protein: CASSIRTSGPSVQYF.

This chain joins TRBV27 and TRBJ1-2; D gene uncertain. This CDR3 comprises 13 residues. The V end was cut by 6 bases, the J end by 10 bases, with 18 bases between. Germline V gene data show CDR1 as MNHEY and CDR2 as SMNVEV (reference sequence). The CDR3 DNA is TGTGCCAGCAGCTACGTCCGGGAGGCCATCTACACCTTC. Protein sequence: CASSYVREAIYTF.

In regard to this clone: The same CDR3 is also encoded by other DNA sequences in this sample. The rearrangement uses TRBV5-1 and TRBJ2-7; 7 positions agree with TRBD2. The CDR3 has 14 amino acids. In germline, CDR1 is SGHRS, CDR2 YFSETQ. The trim removed 0 bases at V and 0 bases at J, leaving 0 bases unmatched. The CDR3 sequence: CASSLAGGSYEQYF. For the CDR3, the DNA is TGCGCCAGCAGCTTGGCGGGAGGCTCCTACGAGCAGTACTTC.

Concerning this clone: Other DNA sequences within the sample encode an identical CDR3. The chain employs TRBV6-4 and TRBJ2-1; D unresolved. The V gene lost 2 bases and the J gene lost 3 bases, with 2 bases spanning the gap. CDR3 length: 12 amino acids. The germline CDR1 and CDR2 sequences are MRHNA and SNTAGT. CDR3 region: CASSDSYNEQFF. CDR3 DNA: TGTGCCAGCAGTGACAGCTACAATGAGCAGTTCTTC.

The chain couples TRBV7-9 to TRBJ1-2; D gene ambiguous. Germline V gene sequence: CDR1 SEHNR, CDR2 FQNEAQ (reference sequence). Deletions cut 1 base from V and 5 bases from J, with 11 bases between. The length of the CDR3 is 14 residues. This CDR3 is CASSLDRELYGYTF. The CDR3 DNA reads TGTGCCAGCAGCTTAGACCGAGAACTGTATGGCTACACCTTC.

This chain uses TRBV10-2 with TRBJ1-4; a possible D gene is TRBD1 (5 bases). V lost 5 bases to trimming and J lost 0 bases, with 13 bases between them. In germline, CDR1 is WSHSY, CDR2 SAAADI. This CDR3 contains 16 residues. The CDR3 sequence is CASSPGIGATNEKLFF. In nucleotides, the CDR3 is TGCGCCAGCAGTCCAGGGATTGGAGCAACTAATGAAAAACTGTTTTTT.

The chain joins TRBV10-2 to TRBJ2-7; 9 positions match TRBD1. Trimming took 7 bases from V and 5 from J; bases not matched to a gene: 15. In germline, CDR1 is WSHSY, CDR2 SAAADI. The CDR3 has 16 residues. For the CDR3, the DNA is TGCGCCAGCACCCCTAACCCCGGGACAGGGTTGAACGAGCAGTACTTC. Protein: CASTPNPGTGLNEQYF.

The V gene is TRBV19, the J gene TRBJ2-7, with a weak D call TRBD2 (5 bases). The germline V and J ends were trimmed by 6 bases and 3 bases, with 18 bases remaining between them. The CDR3 has 15 residues. The germline CDR1 and CDR2 sequences are LNHDA and SQIVND (reference sequence). CDR3 in amino acids: CASREAGSVIYEQYF. The CDR3 bases are TGTGCCAGTAGGGAGGCGGGCTCTGTCATCTACGAGCAGTACTTC.

The chain combines TRBV6-1 with TRBJ2-3; TRBD1 aligns across 7 bases. CDR1 and CDR2 from the germline V gene are MNHNS and SASEGT. The CDR3 is made up of 15 amino acids. The junction had 7 bases not matched to a gene; V was cut back by 2 bases and J by 5 bases. CDR3 nucleotide sequence: TGTGCCAGCAGTGAACAAGGGGGCTATGGAGATACGCAGTATTTT. It yields the protein CASSEQGGYGDTQYF.

The CDR3 DNA follows: TGTGCCACCAGCAGAGTGAGGGACAGCTCCTACGAGCAGTACTTC. Translated: CATSRVRDSSYEQYF. This chain uses TRBV15 with TRBJ2-7; TRBD1 matches 7 bases. Germline V CDR1 and CDR2: LNHNV, YYDKDF (reference sequence). CDR3 length equals 15 residues. The ends lost 1 base at V and 0 bases at J; junction bases unmatched: 3.

Concerning this clone: The sample carries other DNA sequences with the same CDR3. The chain recombines TRBV27 with TRBJ2-1; D is ambiguous. CDR3 length: 11 amino acids. V was cut by 4 bases and J by 9 bases, with 7 bases left in between. The V gene's germline CDR1 is MNHEY and CDR2 SMNVEV (reference sequence). The CDR3 nucleotides read TGTGCCAGCAGTTGGGGTGGTGAGCAGTTCTTC. Residues: CASSWGGEQFF.

This rearrangement joins TRBV30 to TRBJ1-1, with D possibly TRBD1 on 6 matching bases. The CDR3 is made up of 14 amino acids. Germline CDR1 is GTSNPN and CDR2 is SVGIG (reference sequence). The V end lost 3 bases, the J end lost 5 bases, and 16 bases lay between the germline ends. This chain's CDR3 is CAWSDQDRQTEAFF. DNA of the CDR3: TGTGCCTGGAGCGACCAGGACAGACAAACTGAAGCTTTCTTT.

This clone was picked up a small number of times. This sequence joins TRBV7-3 and TRBJ2-2; D gene ambiguous. Per germline, CDR1 SGHTA and CDR2 FQGTGA. The V and J ends lost 3 bases and 1 base respectively, with 6 bases between them. There are 14 residues in the CDR3. This CDR3 is CASSFGGNTGELFF. The CDR3 nucleotides read TGTGCCAGCAGCTTTGGCGGGAACACCGGGGAGCTGTTTTTT.

This chain links TRBV10-3 with TRBJ1-2; 9 positions match TRBD1. Germline V CDR1 and CDR2: ENHRY, SYGVKD. This CDR3 comprises 15 residues. With V trimmed by 8 bases and J by 7 bases, 14 bases remained unmatched. The CDR3 loop is CAIGWGPGTGLGYTF. Here the CDR3 DNA reads TGTGCCATCGGATGGGGCCCAGGGACAGGGCTTGGCTACACCTTC.

CDR3 sequence (DNA): TGTGCCAGCAGTTTAGGAGGAAGTGAAAAACTGTTTTTT. It translates to CASSLGGSEKLFF. The chain uses TRBV28 and TRBJ1-4; D is ambiguous. This CDR3 has 13 amino acids. Between the trimmed V and J ends, which lost 2 bases and 7 bases, there was a span of 8 bases. Per the germline V gene, CDR1 is MDHEN and CDR2 is SYDVKM.